These 10 T cell receptor beta chains originate from one sample sequenced in a study of CD4+ T cells in melanoma. Here immunoSEQ multiplex PCR was the method, and the copy in TCRdb shows in-frame clones only, minus some. Altogether nearly 50,000 clones are present, nearly 90% being singletons, with the ten largest covering about an eighth. The specimen sequenced was peripheral blood. The receptors were gathered from a human donor with melanoma.

This chain joins TRBV5-1 and TRBJ1-4, with TRBD1 matching 9 bases. V dropped 4 bases and J dropped 7; count of bases not matched to a gene: 11. This CDR3 has 16 amino acids. Germline V gene lookup returns CDR1 SGHRS and CDR2 YFSETQ. The CDR3 nucleotides read TGCGCCAGCAGCCCTCAACCGGGACAGGGAGCTGAAAAACTGTTTTTT. Residues: CASSPQPGQGAEKLFF.

The genes are TRBV19 and TRBJ2-2; D not resolved. The CDR3 runs 14 residues. Trimming shortened V by 4 bases and J by 4 bases, and 10 bases separated the two germline ends. Germline-derived CDR1 and CDR2 are LNHDA and SQIVND (reference sequence). The CDR3 is CASSRQYATGELFF. The CDR3 DNA sequence: TGTGCCAGTAGTAGGCAGTATGCCACCGGGGAGCTGTTTTTT.

V gene TRBV6-1 combines with J gene TRBJ1-2, with 9 bases identical to TRBD1. Germline CDR1 reads MNHNS; CDR2 reads SASEGT. The CDR3 loop spans 15 amino acids. Trimming at V came to 0 bases and at J to 8 bases, leaving 7 bases not matched to a gene. CDR3 DNA sequence: TGTGCCAGCAGTGAAGCCTCACAGGGGGCGCGGGGCTACACCTTC. It encodes CASSEASQGARGYTF.

The CDR3 region has the DNA TGTGCCAGCAGTTTACTAGCGGGGGTGTCCAATGAGCAGTTCTTC. Protein sequence: CASSLLAGVSNEQFF. V and J are TRBV7-2 and TRBJ2-1; 11 nucleotides agree with TRBD2. The CDR3 has 15 residues. CDR1 SGHTA and CDR2 FQGNSA come from the germline V gene. V shed 6 bases and J 6 bases; nucleotides not matched to a gene: 7.

This chain connects TRBV19 to TRBJ2-1; 10 bases align to TRBD1. V dropped 3 bases and J dropped 2; count of bases not matched to a gene: 7. The CDR3 sequence is 17 residues long. Germline V gene lookup returns CDR1 LNHDA and CDR2 SQIVND (reference sequence). CDR3: CASSIGTGTGAYNEQFF. CDR3 nucleotide sequence: TGTGCCAGTAGTATTGGGACCGGGACAGGGGCCTACAATGAGCAGTTCTTC.

This sequence joins TRBV19 and TRBJ1-4; D may be TRBD1 (5 bases). The ends were cut back, 2 bases at V and 4 bases at J, with 11 bases in the middle. The CDR3 is 15 residues long. Germline V gene lookup returns CDR1 LNHDA and CDR2 SQIVND (reference sequence). The CDR3 is CASSIKGRINEKLFF. The CDR3 DNA sequence: TGTGCCAGTAGTATAAAGGGACGGATTAATGAAAAACTGTTTTTT.

J is TRBJ2-3 and V is TRBV9; 9 bases align to TRBD2. With 7 bases clipped from V and 5 bases from J, the junction kept 8 bases outside the gene matches. Germline-derived CDR1 and CDR2 are SGDLS and YYNGEE. The CDR3 loop spans 14 amino acids. The CDR3 loop reads CASGGGLARDTQYF. The DNA of the CDR3 is TGTGCCAGCGGAGGTGGACTAGCGAGAGATACGCAGTATTTT.

The V and J genes are TRBV7-2 and TRBJ2-2, with 8 positions matching TRBD2. The CDR3 covers 16 residues. In germline, CDR1 is SGHTA, CDR2 FQGNSA. Trimming cost V 6 bases and J 5 bases; bases outside gene matches: 11. The CDR3 region is CASRSSGGQGTGELFF. In nucleotides, the CDR3 is TGTGCCAGCAGATCCAGCGGGGGCCAAGGAACCGGGGAGCTGTTTTTT.

The gene calls are TRBV5-4 and TRBJ1-2; 9 bases are a match to TRBD1. The CDR3 is made up of 14 amino acids. J was trimmed by 7 bases and V by 2 bases; bases with no gene match: 6. CDR1 is SGHNT and CDR2 is YYREEE in the germline V gene (reference sequence). The CDR3 sequence is CASSLRDRASGYTF. The CDR3, as DNA: TGTGCCAGCAGCTTAAGGGACAGGGCCTCTGGCTACACCTTC.

This chain joins TRBV2 and TRBJ2-1; D is undetermined. V lost 0 bases to trimming and J lost 6 bases, with 9 bases between them. The germline gives CDR1 SNHLY, CDR2 FYNNEI. The CDR3 is made up of 14 amino acids. The DNA for the CDR3 is TGTGCCAGCAGTGAAGCGCTTCGGTTCAATGAGCAGTTCTTC. Encoded protein: CASSEALRFNEQFF.